The rows below give T cell receptor beta chains drawn from one sample of a study of control samples from healthy donors and cancer patients. Profiling relied on immunoSEQ multiplex PCR, and the TCRdb table lists in-frame clones only, not all of them. The table lists approximately 210,000 clones, approximately 90% of them singletons. What was sequenced was blood. Receptor source: a man under 40 in good health. CDR3s include the opening cysteine and the closing phenylalanine or tryptophan. The order of the fields is clone size, V gene, D gene, J gene, CDR3 protein, CDR3 DNA. D genes are given only for firm matches. A row's size may be missing; if present it is once, few, many or a size class.

.,TRBV9,.,TRBJ2-3,CASSSQVGLGTDTQYF,TGTGCCAGCAGCTCCCAGGTGGGACTTGGCACAGATACGCAGTATTTT
.,TRBV15,.,TRBJ2-4,CATRTGHLAKNIQYF,TGTGCCACCAGGACGGGACATTTAGCCAAAAACATTCAGTACTTC
.,TRBV15,.,TRBJ1-1,CATSRDPLDTEAFF,TGTGCCACCAGCAGAGATCCACTTGACACTGAAGCTTTCTTT
.,TRBV27,.,TRBJ1-1,CASSLGANTEAFF,TGTGCCAGCAGTTTAGGAGCTAACACTGAAGCTTTCTTT
.,TRBV27,.,TRBJ1-6,CASSFNKAGSPLHF,TGTGCCAGCAGTTTCAACAAGGCGGGATCACCCCTCCACTTT
.,TRBV3-1/TRBV3-2,.,TRBJ2-2,CASRHGGGTGELFF,TGTGCCAGCAGGCACGGGGGCGGCACCGGGGAGCTGTTTTTT
.,TRBV11-2,.,TRBJ2-7,CASSLDTNYEQYF,TGTGCCAGCAGCTTGGACACGAACTACGAGCAGTACTTC
.,TRBV9,.,TRBJ2-3,CASSTRGGSDTQYF,TGTGCCAGCAGCACCCGTGGCGGGTCAGATACGCAGTATTTT
.,TRBV7-9,.,TRBJ1-3,CASSPFGDSSGNTIYF,TGTGCCAGCAGCCCGTTTGGGGATTCCTCTGGAAACACCATATATTTT
.,TRBV12-3/TRBV12-4,.,TRBJ1-2,CATQTRGVGGYTF,TGTGCCACGCAAACTAGGGGGGTAGGTGGCTACACCTTC
.,TRBV6-5,TRBD1,TRBJ2-7,CASSPTGSYEQYF,TGTGCCAGCAGTCCGACAGGGTCCTACGAGCAGTACTTC
.,TRBV6-1,.,TRBJ1-1,CASSESWAHEAFF,TGTGCCAGCAGTGAAAGTTGGGCCCATGAAGCTTTCTTT
.,TRBV3-1/TRBV3-2,TRBD1,TRBJ1-1,CASSQAGGTGVNEAFF,TGTGCCAGCAGCCAAGCAGGGGGGACAGGGGTTAATGAAGCTTTCTTT
.,TRBV14,.,TRBJ2-3,CASSTTGPDTQYF,TGTGCCAGCAGCACGACAGGACCAGATACGCAGTATTTT
.,TRBV4-1,.,TRBJ2-1,CASSQDHGIRDNEQFF,TGCGCCAGCAGCCAAGATCACGGCATTCGGGACAATGAGCAGTTCTTC
.,TRBV11-2,TRBD2,TRBJ2-3,CASSLVTSGDTDTQYF,TGTGCCAGCAGCTTAGTCACTAGCGGGGACACAGATACGCAGTATTTT
.,TRBV4-1,.,TRBJ1-1,CASSRWGGDTEAFF,TGCGCCAGCAGCCGGTGGGGCGGAGATACTGAAGCTTTCTTT
once,TRBV25-1,TRBD1,TRBJ1-5,CASRGQGQPQHF,TGTGCCAGCAGGGGACAGGGTCAGCCCCAGCATTTT
.,TRBV19,.,TRBJ1-1,CASSISAGGAFF,TGTGCCAGTAGTATCTCCGCGGGAGGAGCTTTCTTT
.,TRBV25-1,TRBD1,TRBJ1-2,CASSDQPGQNYGYTF,TGTGCCAGCAGTGACCAACCGGGACAGAACTATGGCTACACCTTC
.,TRBV11-2,.,TRBJ1-2,CASSHPPHRVGGYTF,TGTGCCAGCAGCCATCCACCCCACAGGGTTGGTGGCTACACCTTC
once,TRBV30,.,TRBJ1-3,CAWSEWGLVTGNTIYF,TGTGCCTGGAGTGAGTGGGGGCTCGTCACTGGAAACACCATATATTTT
few,TRBV27,.,TRBJ2-5,CASSLSATGTLGKKTQYF,TGTGCCAGCAGTTTATCAGCTACCGGGACCTTAGGGAAAAAGACCCAGTACTTC
.,TRBV24-1,TRBD2,TRBJ2-3,CATSDTSGGASGTDTQYF,TGTGCCACCAGTGATACTAGCGGGGGGGCTTCGGGCACAGATACGCAGTATTTT
.,TRBV6-5,TRBD1,TRBJ1-2,CASRYTGGTNYGYTF,TGTGCCAGCAGATACACAGGGGGGACTAACTATGGCTACACCTTC
.,TRBV6-1,.,TRBJ2-5,CASSGSTTTLGQTQYF,TGTGCCAGCAGTGGGTCTACAACTACTCTGGGGCAGACCCAGTACTTC
.,TRBV4-1,TRBD1,TRBJ1-1,CASSQVGAGGTEAFF,TGCGCCAGCAGCCAAGTGGGGGCAGGGGGCACTGAAGCTTTCTTT
.,TRBV7-9,.,TRBJ2-4,CASSLAVNSIQYF,TGTGCCAGCAGCTTAGCGGTAAATAGCATTCAGTACTTC
.,TRBV6-1,.,TRBJ1-2,CASSERQGTLMGGYTF,TGTGCCAGCAGTGAACGCCAGGGAACTCTAATGGGGGGCTACACCTTC
.,TRBV11-2,TRBD2,TRBJ2-5,CASSPVAGGQETQYF,TGTGCCAGCAGCCCCGTAGCGGGGGGGCAAGAGACCCAGTACTTC
.,TRBV7-2,.,TRBJ2-3,CASSPLGDTQYF,TGTGCCAGCAGCCCCCTCGGGGATACGCAGTATTTT
once,TRBV7-9,TRBD1,TRBJ1-6,CASSSRQGLNSPLHF,TGTGCCAGCAGCTCCAGACAGGGACTGAATTCACCCCTCCACTTT
.,TRBV2,.,TRBJ2-3,CASAEATASSTDTQYF,TGTGCCAGCGCTGAGGCAACGGCCTCTAGCACAGATACGCAGTATTTT
.,TRBV30,.,TRBJ2-2,CAWSADLTNTGELFF,TGTGCCTGGAGTGCGGACCTTACGAACACCGGGGAGCTGTTTTTT
.,TRBV19,.,TRBJ1-5,CASSRGPSQPQHF,TGTGCCAGTAGTCGGGGGCCAAGTCAGCCCCAGCATTTT
.,TRBV7-8,.,TRBJ2-5,CASSLGLNQETQYF,TGTGCCAGCAGCTTGGGACTGAACCAAGAGACCCAGTACTTC
.,TRBV18,TRBD2,TRBJ2-3,CASSPPGLAGTRSSDTQYF,TGTGCCAGCTCACCACCGGGACTAGCGGGGACCCGGTCCTCAGATACGCAGTATTTT
.,TRBV5-8,.,TRBJ1-4,CASSFTGGGNEKLFF,TGTGCCAGCAGCTTCACCGGGGGGGGGAATGAAAAACTGTTTTTT
.,TRBV6-5,.,TRBJ1-4,CASSYSDRTHEKLFF,TGTGCCAGCAGTTACTCCGACAGAACCCATGAAAAACTGTTTTTT
.,TRBV7-2,.,TRBJ1-1,CASSSQGRTEAFF,TGTGCCAGCAGCTCTCAGGGTAGAACTGAAGCTTTCTTT
.,TRBV6-5,.,TRBJ2-1,CASGMSDSPYNEQFF,TGTGCCAGCGGAATGTCGGACAGTCCCTACAATGAGCAGTTCTTC
.,TRBV11-3,.,TRBJ2-2,CASSLTGTNTGELFF,TGTGCCAGCAGTCTAACCGGGACCAACACCGGGGAGCTGTTTTTT
.,TRBV5-6,TRBD1,TRBJ2-7,CASCRDRSDYEQYF,TGTGCCAGCTGCCGGGACAGGAGTGACTACGAGCAGTACTTC
.,TRBV11-2,.,TRBJ2-7,CASSLGPGGHYEQYF,TGTGCCAGCAGCTTAGGCCCGGGGGGCCACTACGAGCAGTACTTC
few,TRBV19,.,TRBJ1-3,CASSIDPFRSSGNTIYF,TGTGCCAGTAGTATAGATCCATTTAGGAGCTCTGGAAACACCATATATTTT
.,TRBV5-1,TRBD1,TRBJ1-2,CASSPSGTDPFNYGYTF,TGCGCCAGCAGCCCAAGCGGGACAGACCCCTTTAACTATGGCTACACCTTC
.,TRBV19,TRBD2,TRBJ2-1,CASSPSVAGGNEQFF,TGTGCCAGTAGTCCTAGCGTGGCGGGAGGCAATGAGCAGTTCTTC